Listed here are 26 T cell receptor beta chains from one sample, sequenced in a study of identical twins. TCRdb passed the 5' RACE reads through MiXCR, listing each CDR3 protein once. This sample yields some 900,000 distinct CDR3 sequences, of which around 12% are seen a single time; 1.5% to 2% belongs to the top ten. The data were also submitted as part of a second study, on yellow fever vaccine responses in identical twins.

Material: PBMCs. The receptors were gathered from a young woman in good health.

CDR3: CASTTSGKRNEQFF. CDR3 bases: TGTGCCAGCACTACTAGCGGGAAAAGGAATGAGCAGTTCTTC. This chain uses TRBV28 with TRBJ2-1, with TRBD2 matching 10 bases. The CDR3 covers 14 residues. CDR1 is MDHEN, CDR2 SYDVKM, per germline. J lost 7 bases, V lost 7 bases, and 7 bases had no gene match.

V is TRBV28 and J is TRBJ1-5; D remains ambiguous. Trimming left V 6 bases short and J 3 bases short, with 24 bases between. Germline V gene sequence: CDR1 MDHEN, CDR2 SYDVKM. CDR3 size: 18 residues. CDR3 loop: CASSQKQYSPYTNQPQHF. The CDR3 DNA reads TGTGCCAGCAGCCAAAAGCAATATAGCCCCTATACCAATCAGCCCCAGCATTTT.

This clonotype was seen only a few times. The genes are TRBV7-8 and TRBJ2-5, with TRBD2 identical over 12 bases. V trimming: 1 base; J trimming: 5 bases; junction bases outside the gene matches: 11. CDR3 length equals 18 residues. From germline, CDR1 is SGHVS and CDR2 FQNEAQ. The CDR3 reads CASSLDGVSSGRGETQYF. The CDR3 region has the DNA TGTGCCAGCAGCTTAGATGGAGTGTCTAGCGGGAGGGGGGAGACCCAGTACTTC.

This clonotype turned up a few times. This chain joins TRBV29-1 and TRBJ2-7; 7 bases align to TRBD2. This CDR3 is built from 12 residues. V was clipped by 4 bases and J by 6 bases; unmatched bases: 6. CDR1 SQVTM and CDR2 ANQGSEA come from the germline V gene. CDR3 bases: TGCAGCGTTGTCGGAAGGGAGGGCGAGCAGTACTTC. Amino acid sequence: CSVVGREGEQYF.

This clonotype was counted a few times. This chain uses TRBV7-8 with TRBJ2-7, with 7 bases matching TRBD1. The CDR3 has 14 amino acids. The V segment lost 4 bases and the J segment 7 bases; nucleotides outside the gene matches: 10. Germline V gives CDR1 SGHVS, CDR2 FQNEAQ. The DNA for the CDR3 is TGTGCCAGCAGCTCGAGGGACAGCCATAGGGAGCAGTACTTC. It translates to CASSSRDSHREQYF.

V gene TRBV10-2 combines with J gene TRBJ2-1; D is perhaps TRBD1 or TRBD2 (5 bases each). The CDR3 length is 11 residues. Per germline, CDR1 WSHSY and CDR2 SAAADI. The V and J ends lost 8 bases and 10 bases respectively, with 12 bases between them. CDR3 loop: CASGIWGEQFF. The CDR3 DNA reads as TGCGCCAGCGGAATTTGGGGGGAGCAGTTCTTC.

The CDR3 DNA is TGCGCCAGCAGCCTGAACCCCGTACTAGCGGCAGGAAGGGTAGAGACCCAGTACTTC. Its protein product is CASSLNPVLAAGRVETQYF. The V and J genes are TRBV5-1 and TRBJ2-5, with 8 bases aligning to TRBD2. This CDR3 is 19 amino acids long. Germline V gene sequence: CDR1 SGHRS, CDR2 YFSETQ. J lost 4 bases, V lost 4 bases, and 21 bases had no gene match. Based on the CDR3 plus reference TRBV5-1 and TRBJ2-5, the full variable domain is KAGVTQTPRYLIKTRGQQVTLSCSPISGHRSVSWYQQTPGQGLQFLFEYFSETQRNKGNFPGRFSGRQFSNSRSEMNVSTLELGDSALYLCASSLNPVLAAGRVETQYFGPGTRLLVL.

This clonotype came up a few times. J is TRBJ2-3 and V is TRBV14; D gene uncertain. The CDR3 is 13 residues long. Trimming pared 3 bases from V and 4 bases from J, leaving 8 bases between. Germline CDR1 reads SGHDN; CDR2 reads FVKESK. Written as DNA, the CDR3 is TGTGCCAGCAGCCAGGTGATGGCAGATACGCAGTATTTT. Residues: CASSQVMADTQYF.

This clonotype was counted at least ten times. The rearrangement joins TRBV7-9 to TRBJ2-7, with D possibly being TRBD1 (5 bases). Germline values: CDR1 SEHNR, CDR2 FQNEAQ (reference sequence). V lost 4 bases and J 4 bases, leaving 17 bases between the germline ends. The CDR3 sequence is 15 residues long. DNA of the CDR3: TGTGCCAGCAGCTATACAGGTATTTCAAGTTACGAGCAGTACTTC. Amino acid sequence: CASSYTGISSYEQYF.

This chain links TRBV7-6 with TRBJ2-2; D gene ambiguous. The germline V gene encodes CDR1 SGHVS and CDR2 FNYEAQ. The CDR3 sequence is 14 residues long. The V end lost 5 bases, the J end lost 0 bases, and 7 bases lay between the germline ends. The CDR3: CASSINTNTGELFF. CDR3 nucleotides: TGTGCCAGCAGCATAAACACGAACACCGGGGAGCTGTTTTTT.

This clonotype was recorded many times. The V call is TRBV28, the J call TRBJ2-2; either TRBD1 or TRBD2 may supply D (5 bases each). The germline V gene has CDR1 MDHEN and CDR2 SYDVKM. The CDR3 extends over 15 amino acids. Trimming took off 7 bases at V and 0 bases at J, with 12 bases between the two ends. CDR3 amino acids: CASMGPPANTGELFF. The DNA for the CDR3 is TGTGCCAGCATGGGACCCCCGGCGAACACCGGGGAGCTGTTTTTT.

The chain has TRBV6-1 and TRBJ1-2, with a weak D call TRBD1 (6 bases). CDR3 length: 14 amino acids. Germline CDR1 is MNHNS and CDR2 is SASEGT. Trimming removed 4 bases at V and 6 bases at J, with 15 bases between. The CDR3 here is CASSGWRGEDGYTF. The CDR3 region has the DNA TGTGCCAGCAGTGGCTGGAGGGGGGAGGATGGCTACACCTTC.

This clonotype was seen a handful of times. The chain combines TRBV11-2 with TRBJ1-5; 7 bases agree with TRBD1. J was trimmed by 3 bases and V by 4 bases; bases with no gene match: 15. The CDR3 covers 18 residues. Germline CDR1 and CDR2: SGHAT and FQNNGV. The CDR3, as DNA: TGTGCCAGCAGCTCTACAGGGGCCACCCTTGGCGCCAATCAGCCCCAGCATTTT. This translates into CASSSTGATLGANQPQHF.

V gene TRBV12-3 or TRBV12-4 combines with J gene TRBJ2-5; no definite D call. Trimming removed 4 bases at V and 2 bases at J, with 17 bases between. The CDR3 length is 16 residues. Here the CDR3 DNA reads TGTGCCAGCAGTTCTCAAAAAGCGAGCCTGCAAGAGACCCAGTACTTC. Amino acids: CASSSQKASLQETQYF.

This chain connects TRBV7-9 to TRBJ2-7; 8 bases fit TRBD1. This CDR3 is built from 15 residues. CDR1 and CDR2 from the germline V gene are SEHNR and FQNEAQ (reference sequence). Trimming took 5 bases from V and 4 from J; bases not matched to a gene: 10. The CDR3 reads CASSQGTGGRYEQYV. The CDR3 DNA is TGTGCCAGCAGCCAGGGGACAGGTGGGAGGTACGAGCAGTACGTC.

This clonotype occurred a few times. The V and J genes are TRBV9 and TRBJ2-3; the D is unclear. This CDR3 is 12 amino acids long. With 0 bases removed from V and 5 bases from J, the gap between germline ends came to 4 bases. Germline V gene sequence: CDR1 SGDLS, CDR2 YYNGEE. In DNA, the CDR3 is TGTGCCAGCAGCGTAGAAAAAGATACGCAGTATTTT. Translated, it gives CASSVEKDTQYF.

Only a few counts were recorded for this clonotype. This rearrangement joins TRBV3-1 to TRBJ2-5; 16 bases align to TRBD2. The V gene's germline CDR1 is LGHDT and CDR2 YNNKEL (reference sequence). V shed 4 bases and J 4 bases; nucleotides not matched to a gene: 9. CDR3 size: 18 residues. Here the CDR3 DNA reads TGTGCCAGCAGCCCTCCCGGGACTAGCGGGGGGGCGGGAGAGACCCAGTACTTC. Its protein is CASSPPGTSGGAGETQYF.

This clonotype was observed a handful of times. V is TRBV27 and J is TRBJ2-5; 13 bases align to TRBD2. Germline CDR1 is MNHEY and CDR2 is SMNVEV (reference sequence). This CDR3 is built from 17 residues. The junction had 8 bases not matched to a gene; V was cut back by 5 bases and J by 2 bases. The CDR3 spells CASSNGLAGVLQETQYF. CDR3 nucleotide sequence: TGTGCCAGCAGTAACGGACTAGCGGGAGTTTTGCAAGAGACCCAGTACTTC.

In its sample, this clonotype was seen many times. This chain uses TRBV5-1 with TRBJ2-1; D unresolved. CDR3 length: 17 residues. Germline-derived CDR1 and CDR2 are SGHRS and YFSETQ. V lost 1 base to trimming and J lost 1 base, with 15 bases between them. CDR3 sequence reads: CASSLLPSAVSYNEQFF. As DNA, the CDR3 is TGCGCCAGCAGCTTGTTACCCTCTGCGGTTTCCTACAATGAGCAGTTCTTC.

V is TRBV24-1 and J is TRBJ2-5, with 9 bases identical to TRBD1. CDR3 size: 16 residues. The junction had 11 bases not matched to a gene; V was cut back by 5 bases and J by 5 bases. Germline loops: CDR1 KGHDR, CDR2 SFDVKD. The CDR3 DNA follows: TGTGCCACCAGTGTGAGTTTTGGACAGGGGAAGGAGACCCAGTACTTC. It codes for CATSVSFGQGKETQYF.

This clonotype was seen a few times. The chain is built from TRBV5-6 and TRBJ2-1; D gene uncertain. V shed 4 bases and J shed 5 bases, with 13 bases lying between them. Germline CDR1 is SGHDT and CDR2 is YYEEEE. The CDR3 is made up of 14 amino acids. CDR3 coding DNA: TGTGCCAGCAGCCCGTGGCCTAGGAACAATGAGCAGTTCTTC. The encoded protein is CASSPWPRNNEQFF.

This clonotype turned up a few times. The chain couples TRBV20-1 to TRBJ2-7; 10 bases are shared with TRBD2. Trimming at V came to 6 bases and at J to 6 bases, leaving 11 bases not matched to a gene. The CDR3 spans 14 residues. Germline lookup yields CDR1 DFQATT and CDR2 SNEGSKA (reference sequence). The CDR3 region is CSAGGASGSREQYF. The CDR3 DNA sequence: TGCAGTGCGGGGGGAGCTAGCGGGAGTCGCGAGCAGTACTTC.

The rearrangement uses TRBV3-1 and TRBJ1-6; 11 bases agree with TRBD1. With V trimmed by 5 bases and J by 8 bases, 5 bases remained unmatched. CDR3 length: 15 residues. The V gene's germline CDR1 is LGHDT and CDR2 YNNKEL (reference sequence). For the CDR3, the DNA is TGTGCCAGCAGCGGACAGGGGGCTCAATATTCACCCCTCCACTTT. It encodes CASSGQGAQYSPLHF.

This rearrangement joins TRBV7-9 to TRBJ2-1; D is perhaps TRBD2 (6 bases). The CDR3 spans 15 residues. CDR1 and CDR2 (germline): SEHNR, FQNEAQ (reference sequence). The ends were cut back, 6 bases at V and 4 bases at J, with 16 bases in the middle. In DNA, the CDR3 is TGTGCCAGCAGTGTTCTGGGGGAGGTTTACAATGAGCAGTTCTTC. This codes for CASSVLGEVYNEQFF. The variable domain in full, completed from reference TRBV7-9 and TRBJ2-1, reads DTGVSQNPRHKITKRGQNVTFRCDPISEHNRLYWYRQTLGQGPEFLTYFQNEAQLEKSRLLSDRFSAERPKGSFSTLEIQRTEQGDSAMYLCASSVLGEVYNEQFFGPGTRLTVL.

The chain employs TRBV7-9 and TRBJ2-7; 15 bases align to TRBD2. Germline CDR1 is SEHNR and CDR2 is FQNEAQ (reference sequence). The trim removed 5 bases at V and 8 bases at J, leaving 7 bases unmatched. The CDR3 sequence is 15 residues long. CDR3 residues: CASSPGLAGGQQQYV. The CDR3 DNA reads as TGTGCCAGCAGCCCTGGACTAGCGGGGGGGCAACAGCAGTACGTC.

This clonotype was seen a handful of times. The V gene is TRBV3-1, the J gene TRBJ1-1; D gene unclear. Trimming pared 0 bases from V and 9 bases from J, leaving 14 bases between. From germline, CDR1 is LGHDT and CDR2 YNNKEL (reference sequence). There are 14 residues in the CDR3. The CDR3 protein is CASSQEGGGRKAFF. CDR3 in DNA: TGTGCCAGCAGCCAAGAGGGTGGTGGTCGAAAAGCTTTCTTT.